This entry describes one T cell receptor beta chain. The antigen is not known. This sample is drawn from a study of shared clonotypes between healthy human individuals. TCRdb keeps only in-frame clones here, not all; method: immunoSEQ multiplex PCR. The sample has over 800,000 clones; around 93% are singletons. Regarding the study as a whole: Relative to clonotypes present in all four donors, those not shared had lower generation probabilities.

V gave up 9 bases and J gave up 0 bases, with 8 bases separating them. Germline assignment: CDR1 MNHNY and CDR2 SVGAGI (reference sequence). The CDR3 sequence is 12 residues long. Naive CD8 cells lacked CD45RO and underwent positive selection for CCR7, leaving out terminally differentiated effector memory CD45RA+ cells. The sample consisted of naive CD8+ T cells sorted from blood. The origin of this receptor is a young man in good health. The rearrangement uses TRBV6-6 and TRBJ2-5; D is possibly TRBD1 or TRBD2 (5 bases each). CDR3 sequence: CASGGNQETQYF. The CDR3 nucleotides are TGTGCCAGTGGGGGAAACCAAGAGACCCAGTACTTC.